The 19 T cell receptor beta chains in this list originate from one sample, sequenced in a study of glioma-infiltrating T cells after dendritic cell vaccination. Time point of the sample: after dendritic cell vaccination, including at tumor progression/relapse. Profiling relied on immunoSEQ multiplex PCR, and the TCRdb table lists in-frame clones only, not all of them. The sample carries 75,000 to 85,000 clones, around 86% recorded once. Source: blood, taken after dendritic cell vaccination. The source is a human donor with glioblastoma.

The chain employs TRBV19 and TRBJ1-2; 7 positions match TRBD1. The germline V gene encodes CDR1 LNHDA and CDR2 SQIVND (reference sequence). The V gene end was trimmed by 5 bases and the J gene end by 8 bases; junction bases not matched to a gene: 8. The CDR3 is made up of 13 amino acids. CDR3 sequence (DNA): TGTGCCAGTAGTTTCCGAGGACAGGCGGGCTACACCTTC. This sequence encodes CASSFRGQAGYTF.

The V call is TRBV7-9, the J call TRBJ2-3; weak D call: TRBD2 (6 bases). V lost 0 bases to trimming and J lost 4 bases, with 11 bases between them. The CDR3 is 15 amino acids. Germline-derived CDR1 and CDR2 are SEHNR and FQNEAQ (reference sequence). The DNA of the CDR3 is TGTGCCAGCAGCTTAGCGAAGGGAGGCGCAGATACGCAGTATTTT. Translating it yields CASSLAKGGADTQYF.

The rearrangement links TRBV15 to TRBJ1-5, with 10 bases matching TRBD1. With 3 bases clipped from V and 1 base from J, the junction kept 12 bases outside the gene matches. CDR3 length: 19 residues. Looked up from germline, CDR1 is LNHNV and CDR2 is YYDKDF (reference sequence). DNA of the CDR3: TGTGCCACCAGCAGCAGGGGACAGGGGTTCGATAAGAGCAATCAGCCCCAGCATTTT. This translates into CATSSRGQGFDKSNQPQHF. Combining the CDR3 with reference TRBV15 and TRBJ1-5 gives the whole variable domain DAMVIQNPRYQVTQFGKPVTLSCSQTLNHNVMYWYQQKSSQAPKLLFHYYDKDFNNEADTPDNFQSRRPNTSFCFLDIRSPGLGDTAMYLCATSSRGQGFDKSNQPQHFGDGTRLSIL.

The chain employs TRBV5-8 and TRBJ1-4; TRBD1 matches at 12 bases. This CDR3 region has 17 residues. Trimming at V came to 4 bases and at J to 8 bases, leaving 12 bases not matched to a gene. Germline lookup yields CDR1 SGHTS and CDR2 YDEGEE. DNA of the CDR3: TGTGCCAGCAGCCCGGGACAGGGGGCCGAGGTTAGGGAAAAACTGTTTTTT. This encodes CASSPGQGAEVREKLFF.

The chain joins TRBV7-3 to TRBJ1-1, with D tentatively TRBD1 (5 bases). The CDR3 is 14 amino acids. CDR1 and CDR2 (germline): SGHTA, FQGTGA. Trimming removed 2 bases at V and 1 base at J, with 8 bases between. Here the CDR3 DNA reads TGTGCCAGCAGCTTATGGGGCTCGAACACTGAAGCTTTCTTT. It translates to CASSLWGSNTEAFF.

The rearrangement links TRBV5-1 to TRBJ2-7; D possibly corresponds to TRBD2 (5 bases). CDR1 is SGHRS and CDR2 is YFSETQ in the germline V gene. Trimming shortened V by 0 bases and J by 7 bases, and 14 bases separated the two germline ends. The CDR3 runs 14 residues. CDR3 coding DNA: TGCGCCAGCAGCTTGGAGGAGAGGGTAGGGGAGCAGTACTTC. Protein sequence: CASSLEERVGEQYF.

V gene TRBV10-3 combines with J gene TRBJ2-5; 7 bases map to TRBD1. CDR1 is ENHRY and CDR2 is SYGVKD in the germline V gene. With V trimmed by 6 bases and J by 2 bases, 3 bases remained unmatched. The CDR3 extends over 13 amino acids. The CDR3 loop is CAIRGQSQETQYF. As DNA, the CDR3 is TGTGCCATCAGGGGACAGTCTCAAGAGACCCAGTACTTC.

This clone was found a few times. The rearrangement uses TRBV4-3 and TRBJ1-2; D possibly corresponds to TRBD1 (6 bases). The CDR3 contains 15 residues. The germline V and J ends were trimmed by 0 bases and 3 bases, with 11 bases remaining between them. Germline CDR1 reads LGHNA; CDR2 reads YSLEER. In DNA, the CDR3 is TGCGCCAGCAGCCAAGATACCCGGACAGACTATGGCTACACCTTC. Translated, it gives CASSQDTRTDYGYTF.

With regard to this clone: Mismatch with germline at one junction end may stem from a read error. The chain has TRBV7-7 and TRBJ2-7; possible D gene TRBD2, 5 bases. The CDR3 loop spans 14 amino acids. CDR1 is SSHAT, CDR2 FNYEAQ, per germline (reference sequence). The CDR3 nucleotides are TGTGCTAGCAGCTTAGACGGGAACTCCTACGAGCAGTACTTC. It specifies CASSLDGNSYEQYF.

This sequence joins TRBV7-9 and TRBJ2-7; 9 bases agree with TRBD2. The ends lost 0 bases at V and 9 bases at J; junction bases unmatched: 3. This CDR3 spans 13 amino acids. Germline V CDR1 and CDR2: SEHNR, FQNEAQ (reference sequence). The CDR3 protein is CASSLAAAGGQYF. In DNA, the CDR3 is TGTGCCAGCAGCTTAGCGGCAGCGGGAGGGCAGTACTTC.

This clone was counted between two and nine times. V is TRBV10-2 and J is TRBJ2-7; 7 bases agree with TRBD1. The CDR3 runs 15 residues. J was trimmed by 4 bases and V by 2 bases; bases with no gene match: 8. The germline V gene has CDR1 WSHSY and CDR2 SAAADI. The CDR3 here is CASSEPGQRPYEQYF. The CDR3, as DNA: TGCGCCAGCAGTGAGCCGGGACAGAGACCTTACGAGCAGTACTTC.

This chain connects TRBV2 to TRBJ2-3; D is unresolved. CDR1 and CDR2 from the germline V gene are SNHLY and FYNNEI. This CDR3 spans 13 amino acids. Trimming took 7 bases from V and 2 from J, leaving 10 bases between them. The DNA for the CDR3 is TGTGCCAGCATCGCGCGGCCCACAGATACGCAGTATTTT. Translated: CASIARPTDTQYF.

Here the CDR3 DNA reads TGCGCCAGCAGTCCGGGACTAGCGGGACAAAGCGAGCAGTACTTC. Its translation is CASSPGLAGQSEQYF. The chain uses TRBV10-1 and TRBJ2-7, with 13 bases lining up with TRBD2. This CDR3 is built from 15 residues. Germline CDR1 reads WNHNN; CDR2 reads SYGVQD (reference sequence). J gave up 6 bases and V 5 bases, and 7 bases lay outside the gene matches.

This CDR3 reads CASSQDLRATSGSYEQYF. In nucleotides, the CDR3 is TGTGCCAGCAGCCAAGATCTGAGGGCGACTAGCGGGAGTTACGAGCAGTACTTC. V usage is TRBV14 and J usage is TRBJ2-7; 12 nucleotides match TRBD2. Germline V CDR1 and CDR2: SGHDN, FVKESK. The J segment lost 4 bases and the V segment lost 0 bases, leaving 10 bases of the junction unmatched. The length of the CDR3 is 18 residues.

V and J are TRBV11-2 and TRBJ2-6; 8 positions match TRBD1. V shed 4 bases, J shed 2 bases, and the junction held 4 bases outside the gene matches. Germline-derived CDR1 and CDR2 are SGHAT and FQNNGV. The CDR3 has 16 amino acids. CDR3 protein: CASSSRQGTGANVLTF. For the CDR3, the DNA is TGTGCCAGCAGCTCCCGACAGGGGACTGGGGCCAACGTCCTGACTTTC.

The gene calls are TRBV2 and TRBJ2-7; possible D gene TRBD1, 5 bases. The germline V gene has CDR1 SNHLY and CDR2 FYNNEI. Trimming took off 4 bases at V and 12 bases at J, with 16 bases between the two ends. The CDR3 is 12 amino acids. The CDR3 loop is CASSVVRVELYF. The CDR3 nucleotides are TGTGCCAGCAGTGTTGTCAGGGTGGAACTGTACTTC.

The chain carries TRBV19 and TRBJ1-2; tentatively, D is TRBD1 (6 bases). V was shortened by 7 bases and J by 0 bases, with 12 bases between the two germline ends. The CDR3 length is 14 residues. The germline gives CDR1 LNHDA, CDR2 SQIVND (reference sequence). The CDR3 nucleotides read TGTGCCAGTAACCTTAGGGGGTCTAACTATGGCTACACCTTC. This encodes CASNLRGSNYGYTF.

V and J are TRBV10-1 and TRBJ2-1; 15 nucleotides line up with TRBD2. The CDR3 contains 18 residues. V lost 0 bases to trimming and J lost 6 bases; unmatched junction nucleotides: 6. Germline V gene lookup returns CDR1 WNHNN and CDR2 SYGVQD (reference sequence). The CDR3 reads CASSESLGLAGGLNEQFF. CDR3 in DNA: TGCGCCAGCAGTGAGTCCCTCGGACTAGCGGGAGGGCTCAATGAGCAGTTCTTC.

The chain links TRBV19 to TRBJ1-5; weak D call: TRBD1 (6 bases). This CDR3 comprises 18 residues. Trimming left V 2 bases short and J 3 bases short, with 20 bases between. CDR1 and CDR2 (germline): LNHDA, SQIVND (reference sequence). DNA of the CDR3: TGTGCCAGTAGTATACGGGGAAAAGGGGGGGCTCACAATCAGCCCCAGCATTTT. Its translation: CASSIRGKGGAHNQPQHF.